This is a list of T cell receptor beta chains from one sample in a study of human T cells and chemical hapten exposure. TCRdb re-analysed the RACE reads in MiXCR, keeping a single row per CDR3 protein. The sample carries some 180,000 distinct CDR3 sequences, around a quarter recorded once. Sequenced here: whole blood, sampled in connection with sensitization to the hapten diphenylcyclopropenone (DPC). These receptors were collected from a woman in her forties with alopecia areata. Some clones in this sample may be carry-over from other donors' samples. CDR3s include the opening cysteine and the closing phenylalanine or tryptophan. D genes are given only for firm matches. Clone size is shown for a subset of rows, as once, few, many or a class of expanded clone.

v_call,j_call,clone_size,d_call,cdr3_aa,cdr3_nt
TRBV29-1,TRBJ2-7,.,TRBD1,CSVVGDRGSYEQYF,TGCAGCGTTGTAGGGGACAGGGGGTCCTACGAGCAGTACTTC
TRBV6-2/TRBV6-3,TRBJ2-1,few,TRBD1,CASSYFDRGQEQFF,TGTGCCAGCAGTTACTTTGACAGGGGGCAGGAGCAGTTCTTC
TRBV20-1,TRBJ1-5,few,.,CSAREVNNQPQHF,TGCAGTGCTAGAGAGGTGAACAATCAGCCCCAGCATTTT
TRBV27,TRBJ2-1,.,.,CASTSGIYNEQFF,TGTGCCAGCACCTCTGGGATCTACAATGAGCAGTTCTTC
TRBV12-3/TRBV12-4,TRBJ1-1,.,.,CASSHLSDTEAFF,TGTGCCAGCAGCCACCTCAGTGATACTGAAGCTTTCTTT
TRBV28,TRBJ2-1,few,TRBD2,CASTSQVAGAYNEQFF,TGTGCCAGCACCTCACAAGTGGCGGGAGCCTACAATGAGCAGTTCTTC
TRBV5-6,TRBJ1-1,.,TRBD1,CASSPYTGGRMNTEAFF,TGTGCCAGCAGCCCTTACACAGGGGGGCGGATGAACACTGAAGCTTTCTTT
TRBV7-9,TRBJ2-1,few,.,CASSLEPPQFF,TGTGCCAGCAGCTTAGAGCCCCCGCAGTTCTTC
TRBV20-1,TRBJ1-2,few,.,CSATDGYTF,TGCAGTGCAACGGATGGCTACACCTTC
TRBV10-3,TRBJ1-1,few,TRBD1,CAISGDRVWNTEAFF,TGTGCCATCAGTGGGGACAGGGTATGGAACACTGAAGCTTTCTTT
TRBV20-1,TRBJ2-7,.,.,CSARGGGISYEQYF,TGCAGTGCTAGAGGGGGCGGCATTTCGTACGAGCAGTACTTC
TRBV10-3,TRBJ2-3,.,TRBD2,CAISESQGGTDTQYF,TGTGCCATCAGTGAGTCCCAGGGAGGGACAGATACGCAGTATTTT
TRBV18,TRBJ2-7,.,TRBD1,CASSRYRTGYEQYF,TGTGCCAGCTCACGATACAGGACAGGGTACGAGCAGTACTTC
TRBV28,TRBJ2-7,.,.,CASSLVEPYEQYF,TGTGCCAGCAGTTTAGTAGAGCCCTACGAGCAGTACTTC
TRBV9,TRBJ2-3,few,TRBD2,CASSSRDYNTDTQYF,TGTGCCAGCAGCAGTCGGGACTACAACACAGATACGCAGTATTTT
TRBV15,TRBJ1-5,few,.,CATSRDRSNQPQHF,TGTGCCACCAGCAGAGATAGAAGCAATCAGCCCCAGCATTTT
TRBV29-1,TRBJ2-3,.,TRBD2,CSVEKPPPGGPTDTQYF,TGCAGCGTTGAAAAACCTCCACCGGGAGGGCCGACAGATACGCAGTATTTT
TRBV9,TRBJ2-5,.,.,CTSSVGRSPPTGETQYF,TGTACCAGCAGCGTAGGAAGGTCTCCGCCGACGGGAGAGACCCAGTACTTC
TRBV20-1,TRBJ2-3,.,TRBD2,CSARLAGETDTQYF,TGCAGTGCTAGACTAGCGGGAGAGACAGATACGCAGTATTTT
TRBV9,TRBJ2-6,.,.,CASSPHPGYRANVLTF,TGTGCCAGCAGCCCGCATCCTGGGTACAGGGCCAACGTCCTGACTTTC
TRBV5-1,TRBJ1-2,few,.,CASSLEGGHYGYTF,TGCGCCAGCAGCTTGGAGGGGGGGCACTATGGCTACACCTTC
TRBV4-3,TRBJ2-1,few,TRBD2,CASSQGGLAAYNEQFF,TGCGCCAGCAGCCAAGGGGGCCTAGCGGCCTACAATGAGCAGTTCTTC
TRBV20-1,TRBJ2-7,.,.,CSADPSAASNEQYF,TGCAGTGCGGACCCTAGCGCGGCAAGTAACGAGCAGTACTTC
TRBV29-1,TRBJ1-3,few,.,CSVDASSGNTIYF,TGCAGCGTTGACGCCAGCTCTGGAAACACCATATATTTT
TRBV10-3,TRBJ1-2,few,.,CAISEPDGNYGYTF,TGTGCCATCAGTGAGCCGGACGGTAACTATGGCTACACCTTC
TRBV12-3/TRBV12-4,TRBJ1-5,once,.,CASTHGTRTLSNQPQHF,TGTGCCAGCACCCACGGGACCCGGACCCTTAGCAATCAGCCCCAGCATTTT